The 9 T cell receptor beta chains presented below share a single source sample, sequenced in a study of spatial heterogeneity in lung cancer. Via MiXCR, TCRdb re-called the 5' RACE reads, giving one row per CDR3 protein. Among about 110,000 distinct CDR3 sequences listed, 9.5% to 14% were seen once. As to time point: blood at routine non-recurrence follow-up after resection. The sample was PBMCs, taken at follow-up. The receptors stem from a female donor with early-stage non-small cell lung cancer.

This clonotype was counted ten times or more. DNA for the CDR3: TGTGCCTGGGAGCCTCAGACAGGGCGAGCTTTCTTT. It translates to CAWEPQTGRAFF. V usage is TRBV30 and J usage is TRBJ1-1; 7 positions match TRBD1. Germline lookup yields CDR1 GTSNPN and CDR2 SVGIG (reference sequence). The CDR3 contains 12 residues. With V trimmed by 5 bases and J by 10 bases, 10 bases remained unmatched.

Details on this clonotype: This sequence may be a read error, since a much larger clone differs from it by one base. The chain has TRBV28 and TRBJ1-1; 7 nucleotides agree with TRBD1. The CDR3 length is 16 residues. Germline V gene sequence: CDR1 MDHEN, CDR2 SYDVKM. V lost 1 base to trimming and J lost 4 bases; unmatched junction nucleotides: 9. CDR3 loop: CASSLYTTGAGTEAFF. The CDR3 coding sequence is TGTGCCAGCAGTTTATACACCACAGGGGCTGGCACTGAAGCTTTCTTT.

This clonotype showed up just a few times. The CDR3 loop reads CASSLRSGDYNEQFF. The CDR3 nucleotides are TGTGCCAGCAGCTTGCGGAGCGGGGACTACAATGAGCAGTTCTTC. The genes are TRBV7-2 and TRBJ2-1; TRBD2 aligns across 7 bases. V dropped 3 bases and J dropped 3; count of bases not matched to a gene: 5. The CDR3 length is 15 residues. Germline V gives CDR1 SGHTA, CDR2 FQGNSA.

At least ten counts were recorded for this clonotype. This chain joins TRBV27 and TRBJ2-7, with D tentatively TRBD1 (5 bases). Deletions cut 2 bases from V and 2 bases from J, with 7 bases between. The CDR3 has 13 residues. Germline values: CDR1 MNHEY, CDR2 SMNVEV (reference sequence). CDR3 in amino acids: CASSLGRAYEQYF. Written as DNA, the CDR3 is TGTGCCAGCAGTTTAGGCAGGGCCTACGAGCAGTACTTC.

The chain uses TRBV11-2 and TRBJ2-5, with D tentatively TRBD2 (5 bases). Germline CDR1 SGHAT, CDR2 FQNNGV. V lost 5 bases to trimming and J lost 5 bases, with 27 bases between them. The CDR3 runs 18 residues. The CDR3 coding sequence is TGTGCCAGCAGCCCCCGGGCCCTAGGGAGAACGGTTGTCGAGACCCAGTACTTC. Amino acids: CASSPRALGRTVVETQYF.

This clonotype was counted a single time. The chain has TRBV6-2 or TRBV6-3 and TRBJ2-7; 7 positions agree with TRBD1. This CDR3 contains 14 residues. The ends lost 5 bases at V and 1 base at J; junction bases unmatched: 5. Germline CDR1 MNHEY, CDR2 SVGEGT. The CDR3 loop reads CASSQTGVSYEQYV. CDR3 DNA sequence: TGTGCCAGCAGTCAAACAGGGGTTTCCTACGAGCAGTACGTC.

This clonotype was seen repeatedly, ten times or more. The gene calls are TRBV27 and TRBJ2-5; D remains unclear. Germline V gene sequence: CDR1 MNHEY, CDR2 SMNVEV (reference sequence). This CDR3 is built from 13 residues. Trimming shortened V by 5 bases and J by 1 base, and 8 bases separated the two germline ends. The CDR3 coding sequence is TGTGCCAGCAGTCAAAACGTCCAAGAGACCCAGTACTTC. As protein: CASSQNVQETQYF.

This clonotype has ten or more counts. V is TRBV21-1 and J is TRBJ1-4. TRBV21-1 is reported as a pseudogene. The length of the CDR3 is 17 residues. The CDR3 is CASSKVGRAMVNEKLFF. The CDR3 DNA sequence: TGTGCCAGCAGCAAAGTCGGAAGGGCGATGGTCAATGAAAAACTGTTTTTT.

This clonotype was seen repeatedly, ten times or more. The chain employs TRBV20-1 and TRBJ1-4, with 9 bases identical to TRBD1. Per germline, CDR1 DFQATT and CDR2 SNEGSKA (reference sequence). The CDR3 has 14 amino acids. The trim removed 1 base at V and 8 bases at J, leaving 5 bases unmatched. The chain's CDR3 is CSARAGQGGEKLFF. In DNA form, the CDR3 reads TGCAGTGCTAGAGCGGGACAGGGTGGGGAAAAACTGTTTTTT.